The rows below give T cell receptor beta chains drawn from one sample of a study of cytomegalovirus exposure and HLA in healthy donors. Generated by immunoSEQ multiplex PCR, the TCRdb table keeps only in-frame clones and is missing some. The sample lists roughly 140,000 clones, about 80% occurring once. Sample: PBMCs. The receptors originated from a man younger than 30 in good health and CMV-seronegative. The CDR3 runs from the conserved cysteine through the conserved F or W. A D gene is named only where the DNA matches it firmly. Only some rows state a clone size, as once, few, many or a class for expanded clones.

j_gene | abundance | v_gene | d_gene | CDR3nt | CDR3aa
TRBJ2-2 | once | TRBV19 | TRBD1 | TGTGCCAGTAGTACGGGACAGGTCACAGTCCCAAACACCGGGGAGCTGTTTTTT | CASSTGQVTVPNTGELFF
TRBJ1-1 | . | TRBV21-1 | . | TGTGCCAGCAGCAAAGGGGGAGGAGTGAACACTGAAGCTTTCTTT | CASSKGGGVNTEAFF
TRBJ1-2 | few | TRBV21-1 | . | TGTGCCAGCATTGCTGGTCGGGACAGGCTTTTCTACGGGTATGGCTACACCTTC | CASIAGRDRLFYGYGYTF
TRBJ1-4 | . | TRBV9 | TRBD1 | TGTGCCAGCAGCGGGGGGGACAGGTTAAATGAAAAACTGTTTTTT | CASSGGDRLNEKLFF
TRBJ2-7 | few | TRBV28 | . | TGTGCCAGCAGCCAGACCTACGAGCAGTACTTC | CASSQTYEQYF
TRBJ1-4 | few | TRBV5-1 | . | TGCGCCAGCAGCTTAGGAGGAGAGGAACTGTTTTTT | CASSLGGEELFF
TRBJ1-2 | . | TRBV9 | . | TGTGCCAGCAGCGTAGGCAACACAAACTATGGCTACACCTTC | CASSVGNTNYGYTF
TRBJ2-3 | once | TRBV7-9 | TRBD2 | TGTGCCAGCAGCTCATTACTAGCGGCAGTCATCGATACGCAGTATTTT | CASSSLLAAVIDTQYF
TRBJ1-5 | . | TRBV6-5 | . | TGTGCCAGCAGTGATTTGGAGGGTCAGCCCCAGCATTTT | CASSDLEGQPQHF
TRBJ1-2 | . | TRBV9 | TRBD1 | TGTGCCAGCAGCGCGGGGACAGCACTCTATGGCTACACCTTC | CASSAGTALYGYTF
TRBJ1-1 | . | TRBV7-8 | . | TGTGCCAGCAGCGAAACGGTGAACACTGAAGCTTTCTTT | CASSETVNTEAFF
TRBJ1-4 | few | TRBV14 | . | TGTGCCAGCAGCCCGGCAGGGGTTACTAATGAAAAACTGTTTTTT | CASSPAGVTNEKLFF
TRBJ1-5 | few | TRBV7-9 | TRBD1 | TGTGCCAGCAGCTTAACAGGGGGCTCTCAGCCCCAGCATTTT | CASSLTGGSQPQHF
TRBJ2-7 | . | TRBV6-1 | . | TGTGCCACCTCTCGTACCTACGAGCAGTACTTC | CATSRTYEQYF
TRBJ2-7 | few | TRBV5-4 | TRBD2 | TGTGCCAGCAGCCCAAGGGGAGGGGTCGGCGAGCAGTACTTC | CASSPRGGVGEQYF
TRBJ2-7 | . | TRBV6-5 | TRBD1 | TGTGCCAGCAGTCACGTGGGGACAGGGGACTACGAGCAGTACTTC | CASSHVGTGDYEQYF
TRBJ2-7 | . | TRBV28 | . | TGTGCCAGCAGTTCAGGGCGAGGGGGAAAGTACTTC | CASSSGRGGKYF
TRBJ2-5 | . | TRBV19 | . | TGTGCCAGTAGTATAGAAAGGGGGTTAAGGGAGACCCAGTACTTC | CASSIERGLRETQYF
TRBJ2-7 | . | TRBV11-3 | TRBD1 | TGTGCCAGCAGCACCCGACTCGGGACAGGGACCCGAGAGCAGTACTTC | CASSTRLGTGTREQYF
TRBJ1-6 | . | TRBV11-2 | . | TGTGCCAGCACCGTCCAAGGAGGCCATAATTCACCCCTCCACTTT | CASTVQGGHNSPLHF
TRBJ2-3 | . | TRBV28 | TRBD2 | TGTGCCAGCAGTCCCGGACTAGCGGGAGCCACAGATACGCAGTATTTT | CASSPGLAGATDTQYF
TRBJ2-7 | once | TRBV27 | TRBD2 | TGTGCCAGCAGTTTAGGGCTAGCGGGCGAGCAGTACTTC | CASSLGLAGEQYF
TRBJ1-4 | . | TRBV25-1 | TRBD1 | TGTGCCAGCAGTGAAGGGGACAGGGCTTGGGGAAAACTGTTTTTT | CASSEGDRAWGKLFF
TRBJ2-1 | . | TRBV5-1 | . | TGCGCCAGCAGCTTGGGATGGGGGGGGCCAAGCTCCTACAATGAGCAGTTCTTC | CASSLGWGGPSSYNEQFF